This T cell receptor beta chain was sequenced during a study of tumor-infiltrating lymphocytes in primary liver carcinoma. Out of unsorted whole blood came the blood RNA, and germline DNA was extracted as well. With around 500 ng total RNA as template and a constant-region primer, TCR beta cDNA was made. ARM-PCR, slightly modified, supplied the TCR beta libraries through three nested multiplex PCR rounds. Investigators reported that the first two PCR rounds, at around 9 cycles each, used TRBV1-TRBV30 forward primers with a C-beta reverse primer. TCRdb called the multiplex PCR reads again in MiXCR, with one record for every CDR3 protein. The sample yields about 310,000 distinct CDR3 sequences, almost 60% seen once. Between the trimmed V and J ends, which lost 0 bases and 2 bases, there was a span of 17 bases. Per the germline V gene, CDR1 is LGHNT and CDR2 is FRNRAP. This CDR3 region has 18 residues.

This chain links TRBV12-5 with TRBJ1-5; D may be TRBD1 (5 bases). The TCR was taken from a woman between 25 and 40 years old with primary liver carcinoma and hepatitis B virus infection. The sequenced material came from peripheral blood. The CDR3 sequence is CASGLVPSGQGRNQPQHF. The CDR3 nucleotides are TGTGCTAGTGGTTTGGTACCATCTGGGCAGGGCCGCAATCAGCCCCAGCATTTT. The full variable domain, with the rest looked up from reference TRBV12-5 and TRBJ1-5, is DARVTQTPRHKVTEMGQEVTMRCQPILGHNTVFWYRQTMMQGLELLAYFRNRAPLDDSGMPKDRFSAEMPDATLATLKIQPSEPRDSAVYFCASGLVPSGQGRNQPQHFGDGTRLSIL.